This T cell receptor (beta chain) appears in the sequencing data of a study of blood T cell repertoires in COVID-19. About the research overall: T cells, B-cell-depleted T cells, or PBMCs supplied cDNA or gDNA.

The sample holds many counts of this clone. The protocol was immunoSEQ multiplex PCR, while the TCRdb copy is restricted to in-frame clones and leaves out a portion. The table shows 250,000 or so clones, with roughly 90% occurring only once. Material for sequencing was peripheral blood. This TCR was sampled from a man younger than 40 with active or convalescent COVID-19.

The CDR3 is CASSQYVDRAYEQYF. For the CDR3, the DNA is TGCGCCAGCAGCCAATACGTTGACAGGGCCTACGAGCAGTACTTC. The V call is TRBV4-3, the J call TRBJ2-7; TRBD1 matches 7 bases. Per germline, CDR1 LGHNA and CDR2 YSLEER. The V gene end was trimmed by 2 bases and the J gene end by 2 bases; junction bases not matched to a gene: 6. This CDR3 has 15 amino acids.